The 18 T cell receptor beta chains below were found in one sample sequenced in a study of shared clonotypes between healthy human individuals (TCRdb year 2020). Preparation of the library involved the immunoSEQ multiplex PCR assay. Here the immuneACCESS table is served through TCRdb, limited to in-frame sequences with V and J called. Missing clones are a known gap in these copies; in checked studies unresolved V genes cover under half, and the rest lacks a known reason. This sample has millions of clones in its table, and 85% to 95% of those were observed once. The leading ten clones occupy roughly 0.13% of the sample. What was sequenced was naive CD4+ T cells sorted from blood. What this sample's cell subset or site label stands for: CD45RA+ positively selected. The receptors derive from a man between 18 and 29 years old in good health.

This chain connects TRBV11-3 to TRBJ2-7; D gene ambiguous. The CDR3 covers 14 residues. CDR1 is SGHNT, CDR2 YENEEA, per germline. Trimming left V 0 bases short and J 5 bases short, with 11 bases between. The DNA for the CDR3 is TGTGCCAGCAGCTTAGAGCGGTCCAGCCACGAGCAGTACTTC. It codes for CASSLERSSHEQYF.

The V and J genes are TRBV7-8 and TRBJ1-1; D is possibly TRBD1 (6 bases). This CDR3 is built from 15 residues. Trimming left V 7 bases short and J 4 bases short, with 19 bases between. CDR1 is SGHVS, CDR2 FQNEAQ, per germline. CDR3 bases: TGTGCCAGCACCCATAGAAGGGGGGGCCCCACTGAAGCTTTCTTT. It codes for CASTHRRGGPTEAFF.

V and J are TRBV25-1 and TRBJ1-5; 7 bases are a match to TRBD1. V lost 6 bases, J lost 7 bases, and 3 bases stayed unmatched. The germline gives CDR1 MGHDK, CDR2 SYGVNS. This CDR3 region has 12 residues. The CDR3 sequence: CASSPGGQPQHF. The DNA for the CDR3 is TGTGCCAGCAGCCCAGGGGGGCAGCCCCAGCATTTT.

CDR3: CASTQDSLGAYGYTF. DNA of the CDR3: TGTGCCAGTACCCAGGACAGCCTTGGAGCCTATGGCTACACCTTC. The rearrangement joins TRBV19 to TRBJ1-2, with D perhaps matching TRBD1 (6 bases). The CDR3 runs 15 residues. Per the germline V gene, CDR1 is LNHDA and CDR2 is SQIVND (reference sequence). The V end was cut by 7 bases, the J end by 4 bases, with 19 bases between.

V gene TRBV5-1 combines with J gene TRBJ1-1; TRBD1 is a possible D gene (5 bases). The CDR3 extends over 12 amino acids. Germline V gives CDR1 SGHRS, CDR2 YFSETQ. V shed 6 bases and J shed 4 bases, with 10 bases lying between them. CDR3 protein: CASMGTFTEAFF. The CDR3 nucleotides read TGCGCCAGCATGGGGACCTTCACTGAAGCTTTCTTT.

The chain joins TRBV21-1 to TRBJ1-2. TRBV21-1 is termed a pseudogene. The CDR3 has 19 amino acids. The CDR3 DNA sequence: TGTGCCAGCAGCTCCCGAGGGGCGGGGGAAAGCGTATTTCGCTATGGCTACACCTTC. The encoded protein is CASSSRGAGESVFRYGYTF.

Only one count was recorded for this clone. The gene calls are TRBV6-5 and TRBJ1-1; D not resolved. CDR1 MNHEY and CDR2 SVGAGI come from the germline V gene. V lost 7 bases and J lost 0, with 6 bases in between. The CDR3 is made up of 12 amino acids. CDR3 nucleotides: TGTGCCAGCACCACAGTGAACACTGAAGCTTTCTTT. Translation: CASTTVNTEAFF.

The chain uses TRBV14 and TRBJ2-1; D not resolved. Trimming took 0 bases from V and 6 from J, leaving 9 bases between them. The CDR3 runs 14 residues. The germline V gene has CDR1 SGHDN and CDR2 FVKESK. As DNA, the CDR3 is TGTGCCAGCAGCCAAGATCCCGGACGCAATGAGCAGTTCTTC. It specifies CASSQDPGRNEQFF. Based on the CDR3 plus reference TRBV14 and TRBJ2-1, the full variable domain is EAGVTQFPSHSVIEKGQTVTLRCDPISGHDNLYWYRRVMGKEIKFLLHFVKESKQDESGMPNNRFLAERTGGTYSTLKVQPAELEDSGVYFCASSQDPGRNEQFFGPGTRLTVL.

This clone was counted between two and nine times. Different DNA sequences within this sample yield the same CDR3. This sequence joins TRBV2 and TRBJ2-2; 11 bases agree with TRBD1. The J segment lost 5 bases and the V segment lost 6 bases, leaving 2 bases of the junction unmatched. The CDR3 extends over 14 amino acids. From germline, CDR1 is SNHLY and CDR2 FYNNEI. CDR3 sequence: CASRGTGGTGELFF. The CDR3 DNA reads TGTGCCAGCAGGGGGACAGGGGGAACCGGGGAGCTGTTTTTT.

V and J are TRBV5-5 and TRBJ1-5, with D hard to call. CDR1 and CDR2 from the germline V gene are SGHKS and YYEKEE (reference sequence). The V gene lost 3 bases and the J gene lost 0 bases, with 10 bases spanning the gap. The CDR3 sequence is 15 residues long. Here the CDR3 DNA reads TGTGCCAGCAGCTCTTCGGGCTATAGCAATCAGCCCCAGCATTTT. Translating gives CASSSSGYSNQPQHF.

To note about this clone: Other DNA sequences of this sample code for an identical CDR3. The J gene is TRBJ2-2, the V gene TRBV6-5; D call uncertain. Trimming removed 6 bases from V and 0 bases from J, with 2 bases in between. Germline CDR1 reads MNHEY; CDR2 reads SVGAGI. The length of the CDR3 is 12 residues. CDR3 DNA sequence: TGTGCCAGCAGCCCGAACACCGGGGAGCTGTTTTTT. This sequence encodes CASSPNTGELFF.

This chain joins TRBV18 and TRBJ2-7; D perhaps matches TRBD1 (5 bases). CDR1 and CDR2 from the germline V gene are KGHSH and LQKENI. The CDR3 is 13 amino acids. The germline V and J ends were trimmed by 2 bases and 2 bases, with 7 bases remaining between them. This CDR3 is CASSPETAYEQYF. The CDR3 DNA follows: TGTGCCAGCTCACCAGAGACAGCCTACGAGCAGTACTTC.

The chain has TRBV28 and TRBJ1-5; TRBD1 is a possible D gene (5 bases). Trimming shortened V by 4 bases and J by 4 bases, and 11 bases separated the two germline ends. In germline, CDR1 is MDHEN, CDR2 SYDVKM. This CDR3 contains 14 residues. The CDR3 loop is CASSSAGQNQPQHF. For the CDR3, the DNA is TGTGCCAGCAGTTCGGCAGGGCAAAATCAGCCCCAGCATTTT.

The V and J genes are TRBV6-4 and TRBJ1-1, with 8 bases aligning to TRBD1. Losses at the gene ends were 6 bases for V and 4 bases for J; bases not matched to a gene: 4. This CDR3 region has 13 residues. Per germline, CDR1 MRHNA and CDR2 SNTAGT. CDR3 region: CASRETGGTEAFF. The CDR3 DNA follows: TGTGCCAGCAGAGAAACAGGGGGCACTGAAGCTTTCTTT.

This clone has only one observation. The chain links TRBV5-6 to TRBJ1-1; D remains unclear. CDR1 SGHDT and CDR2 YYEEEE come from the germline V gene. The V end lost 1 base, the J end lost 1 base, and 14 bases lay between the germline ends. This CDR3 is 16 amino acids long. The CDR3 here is CASSLYRTEKNTEAFF. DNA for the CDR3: TGTGCCAGCAGCTTGTACAGAACTGAGAAGAACACTGAAGCTTTCTTT.

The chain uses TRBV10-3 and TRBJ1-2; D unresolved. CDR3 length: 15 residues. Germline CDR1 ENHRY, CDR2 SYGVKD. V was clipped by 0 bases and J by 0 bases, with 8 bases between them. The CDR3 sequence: CAISESLAPNYGYTF. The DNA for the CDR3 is TGTGCCATCAGTGAGTCGCTGGCGCCTAACTATGGCTACACCTTC.

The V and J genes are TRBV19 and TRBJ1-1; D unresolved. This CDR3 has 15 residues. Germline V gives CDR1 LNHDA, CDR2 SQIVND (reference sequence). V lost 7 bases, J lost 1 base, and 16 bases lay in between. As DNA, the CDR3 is TGTGCCAGTATGCTAGAACATACTGAGAACACTGAAGCTTTCTTT. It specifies CASMLEHTENTEAFF.

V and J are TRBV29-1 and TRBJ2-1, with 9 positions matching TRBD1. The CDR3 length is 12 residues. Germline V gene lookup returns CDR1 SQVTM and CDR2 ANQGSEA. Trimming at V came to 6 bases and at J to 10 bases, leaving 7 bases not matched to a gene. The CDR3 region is CSVTQGAGEQFF. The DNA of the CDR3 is TGCAGCGTGACACAGGGGGCAGGCGAGCAGTTCTTC.